A selection of T cell receptor beta chains follows, all from one sample in a study of blood T cell repertoires in COVID-19. The assay was immunoSEQ multiplex PCR, and TCRdb's table has in-frame clones only and misses some. Of 100,000 to 150,000 clones in the sample, approximately 83% were seen once. Sequencing was carried out using peripheral blood. These receptors all come from a woman aged 80 or over with acute or convalescent COVID-19. CDR3s include the opening cysteine and the closing phenylalanine or tryptophan. The order of the fields is clone size, J gene, D gene, V gene, CDR3 DNA, CDR3 protein. The D gene is left open where the match is weak. The listing skips clone size in some rows; elsewhere it reads once, few, many or a size class.

NA TRBJ1-2 NA TRBV6-5 TGTGCCAGCAGGGGGGCGAGGGACGGGTTGGGCTACACCTTC CASRGARDGLGYTF
NA TRBJ1-2 NA TRBV2 TGTGCCAGCAGTGAAGTGCCGACAGGCCTTTCGGGCTACACCTTC CASSEVPTGLSGYTF
NA TRBJ2-3 TRBD2 TRBV7-7 TGTGCCAGCAGCCCTAGCGGGTTTGGCACAGATACGCAGTATTTT CASSPSGFGTDTQYF
NA TRBJ2-5 NA TRBV6-5 TGTGCCAGCAGTTACTCGGCCGGGGGATCAGAGACCCAGTACTTC CASSYSAGGSETQYF
once TRBJ2-7 NA TRBV4-1 TGCGCCAGCAGCCAAGTAGCAGGGTTCGTGGAGCAGTACTTC CASSQVAGFVEQYF
NA TRBJ1-1 NA TRBV19 TGTGCCAGTACCCGGGGTAATTTTAACACTGAAGCTTTCTTT CASTRGNFNTEAFF
NA TRBJ2-2 NA TRBV9 TGTGCCAGCAGCCTACCGACAGGAAACACCGGGGAGCTGTTTTTT CASSLPTGNTGELFF
NA TRBJ1-6 NA TRBV19 TGTGCCAGTAGTAGAAAGGAGAACTCCTATAATTCACCCCTCCACTTT CASSRKENSYNSPLHF
once TRBJ1-3 NA TRBV7-6 TGTGCCAGCAGCTCCCAGGGGTCTGGAAACACCATATATTTT CASSSQGSGNTIYF
NA TRBJ1-5 TRBD1 TRBV5-4 TGTGCCAGCAGCAAAAACAGGGGGGAGGGTCAGCCCCAGCATTTT CASSKNRGEGQPQHF
few TRBJ1-3 NA TRBV7-9 TGTGCCAGCAGCCGGACAGAGACAAACACCATATATTTT CASSRTETNTIYF
NA TRBJ1-2 TRBD1 TRBV5-6 TGTGCCAGCAGCGACAGGGGGGGTTATGGCTACACCTTC CASSDRGGYGYTF
NA TRBJ1-2 TRBD1 TRBV6-5 TGTGCCAGCCGAAGGGACAGCGTAGGAGGCTACACCTTC CASRRDSVGGYTF
NA TRBJ2-2 TRBD1 TRBV18 TGTGCCAGCTCACAGGACAGGGGATGGACCGGGGAGCTGTTTTTT CASSQDRGWTGELFF
NA TRBJ2-2 TRBD1 TRBV6-4 TGTGCCAGCAGGGGACAGGGTGGCACCGGGGAGCTGTTTTTT CASRGQGGTGELFF
NA TRBJ1-2 TRBD1 TRBV5-1 TGCGCCAGCAGCTTGGTAGGGGGCGGCTATGGCTACACCTTC CASSLVGGGYGYTF
NA TRBJ2-7 NA TRBV7-2 TGTGCCAGCAGCTTAGGTGACGGCGGGCTATACGAGCAGTACTTC CASSLGDGGLYEQYF
NA TRBJ1-1 NA TRBV12-3/TRBV12-4 TGTGCCAGCAGTTTAACAGGCAACACTGAAGCTTTCTTT CASSLTGNTEAFF
NA TRBJ1-2 NA TRBV9 TGTGCCAGCAGCCAAAGACAGCTCTATGGCTACACCTTC CASSQRQLYGYTF
once TRBJ1-3 NA TRBV6-5 TGTGCCAGCCTCCCCCCTGGCAGGCCGGGGAACACCATATATTTT CASLPPGRPGNTIYF
NA TRBJ1-5 NA TRBV6-2/TRBV6-3 TGTGCCAGCAGCCGCAGACAGGCGATCAATCAGCCCCAGCATTTT CASSRRQAINQPQHF
NA TRBJ1-6 NA TRBV19 TGTGCCAGTAGTATCGTCACAGGGCGTGGTAATTCACCCCTCCACTTT CASSIVTGRGNSPLHF
NA TRBJ2-3 NA TRBV5-4 TGTGCCAGCAGCTTGGCCTTCGGTTCGTTATCCGAGACAGATACGCAGTATTTT CASSLAFGSLSETDTQYF
once TRBJ2-2 NA TRBV28 TGTGCCAGCACTTCGTGGCAGGAAAGCACCGGGGAGCTGTTTTTT CASTSWQESTGELFF
NA TRBJ1-6 NA TRBV3-1/TRBV3-2 TGTGCCAGCAGCCAAGAAGAGGGAATTTCACCCCTCCACTTT CASSQEEGISPLHF
once TRBJ2-3 NA TRBV28 TGTGCCAGCAGTTTAGTGCAGGGCCCAGATACGCAGTATTTT CASSLVQGPDTQYF
NA TRBJ1-5 NA TRBV6-1 TGTGCCAGCAGTGAAATGATTGCCAGTTATCAGCCCCAGCATTTT CASSEMIASYQPQHF
few TRBJ2-1 TRBD2 TRBV18 TGTGCCAGCTCATGGCCTACTAGCGGGGGTTACAATGAGCAGTTCTTC CASSWPTSGGYNEQFF
NA TRBJ2-2 NA TRBV3-1/TRBV3-2 TGTGCCAGCAGCCAACGGGGATCCGAGGGGGAGCTGTTTTTT CASSQRGSEGELFF
NA TRBJ2-5 TRBD2 TRBV2 TGTGCCAGCAGTGCTGGGGGGGGAGAGACCCAGTACTTC CASSAGGGETQYF
NA TRBJ1-2 NA TRBV9 TGTGCCAGCATTACAGGGATAAACCCGGGATTTGGTCGTGGCTACACCTTC CASITGINPGFGRGYTF
few TRBJ1-5 NA TRBV7-6 TGTGCCAGCAGTCTCCTTCGTAATCAGCCCCAGCATTTT CASSLLRNQPQHF
once TRBJ1-2 NA TRBV3-1/TRBV3-2 TGTGCCAGCAGTCGACAGCAAATCTATGGCTACACCTTC CASSRQQIYGYTF
NA TRBJ1-1 NA TRBV9 TGTGCCAGCGCCCGAAGGGGTCGGGACACTGAAGCTTTCTTT CASARRGRDTEAFF
NA TRBJ1-2 NA TRBV18 TGTGCCAGCTCATACAGCTATGGCTACACCTTC CASSYSYGYTF
few TRBJ2-1 TRBD1 TRBV18 TGTGCCAGCTCACAGGACAGGGAGAATGAGCAGTTCTTC CASSQDRENEQFF
few TRBJ1-2 TRBD1 TRBV28 TGTGCCAGTACGGGGGTTTCAGGGACAGGGGGCTATGGCTACACCTTC CASTGVSGTGGYGYTF
once TRBJ1-2 NA TRBV6-5 TGTGCCAGCAGACCCGACAGTAACTATGGCTACACCTTC CASRPDSNYGYTF
few TRBJ2-7 TRBD2 TRBV5-4 TGTGCCAGCAGCGAACGACTAGCGGGGGGGGAAGGGCGTCCCTACGAGCAGTACTTC CASSERLAGGEGRPYEQYF
NA TRBJ1-1 NA TRBV2 TGTGCCAGCAGTGGGAACAGGGCAATGGACACTGAAGCTTTCTTT CASSGNRAMDTEAFF
NA TRBJ1-1 TRBD1 TRBV7-9 TGTGCCAGCAGCCGCGGACAGGGCTCTCACGCTTTCTTT CASSRGQGSHAFF
NA TRBJ1-4 NA TRBV2 TGTGCCAGCAGTGAAGAGGGAGGCATATTTTTT CASSEEGGIFF
NA TRBJ1-2 NA TRBV11-2 TGTGCCAGCAGCTTAGATCTAAACTATGGCTACACCTTC CASSLDLNYGYTF
NA TRBJ1-6 TRBD1 TRBV5-1 TGCGCCAGCAGCGGACAGGGTTCGAGTTCACCCCTCCACTTT CASSGQGSSSPLHF
NA TRBJ1-1 NA TRBV4-1 TGCGCCAGCAGCCGGGCCGGGCGGGCGATGAACACTGAAGCTTTCTTT CASSRAGRAMNTEAFF